A selection of T cell receptor beta chains follows, all from one sample in a study of cytomegalovirus exposure and HLA in healthy donors. The repertoire was sequenced with immunoSEQ multiplex PCR; TCRdb's copy has only in-frame clones and lacks some. In the table there are some 150,000 clones, less than 80% of which are singletons. The material sequenced was PBMCs. The receptors derive from a man aged 35 to 55 in good health and CMV-seronegative. Each CDR3 is given without its conserved first and last residue. Clone size, where shown, is once, few, many, or a class for clones that have expanded.

V gene	clone size	J gene	CDR3 protein
TRBV6-1	-	TRBJ2-2	ASMGGSWTGELF
TRBV4-1	-	TRBJ2-2	ASSLPGQGTGELF
TRBV2	once	TRBJ1-2	ATRDRGNYGYT
TRBV7-2	-	TRBJ1-1	ASSLSPGGNTEAF
TRBV19	-	TRBJ2-1	ASRTGRDGWTSTLHNEQF
TRBV30	-	TRBJ2-7	AWRTSGAFYEQY
TRBV19	-	TRBJ2-7	ASSNLGLQYEQY
TRBV6-1	-	TRBJ2-7	ASSPDIYEQY
TRBV7-9	-	TRBJ1-5	ASSLRDNQPQH
TRBV5-4	-	TRBJ1-1	ASSLYGTGPPENTEAF
TRBV5-1	-	TRBJ2-3	ASSRSGPTDTQY
TRBV6-6	-	TRBJ2-7	ASSYKGLAYEQY
TRBV27	-	TRBJ2-7	ASSLRLGGYEQY
TRBV6-5	-	TRBJ2-1	ASSSQDRVFYNEQF
TRBV7-9	once	TRBJ1-2	ASSGVGGVGGYT
TRBV12-5	-	TRBJ2-5	ASGSGQSMGETQY
TRBV6-4	few	TRBJ2-3	ASSGTSGGTDTQY
TRBV6-1	-	TRBJ2-7	ASSEAAGTRFYEQY
TRBV5-1	-	TRBJ1-4	ASSLLPAQGASTNEKLF
TRBV27	-	TRBJ1-2	ASSLSADYGYT
TRBV10-3	once	TRBJ1-2	AIPTDRDRDYGYT
TRBV11-2	-	TRBJ2-1	ASSLVSVEQF
TRBV11-2	-	TRBJ2-3	ASNPTSGGAPDTQY
TRBV4-3	-	TRBJ2-3	ASSGTSGGRGTQY
TRBV10-3	-	TRBJ1-2	AISESIVRYGYT
TRBV19	-	TRBJ2-1	ASSMGGRYNEQF
TRBV5-1	-	TRBJ2-7	ASSLGQASSSYEQY
TRBV7-6	-	TRBJ2-7	ASSPRGQGGHEQY
TRBV6-5	few	TRBJ1-6	ASSDWTGRSPLH
TRBV30	-	TRBJ1-1	AWSVLEEAF
TRBV5-1	-	TRBJ2-7	ASSPRLAGFSYEQY
TRBV4-1	-	TRBJ2-7	ASSQEGRSSYEQY
TRBV5-1	-	TRBJ2-7	ASSLASVISYEQY
TRBV5-4	-	TRBJ2-2	ASSLGKRANTGELF
TRBV19	-	TRBJ1-5	ASSLGQGGNQPQH
TRBV11-3	-	TRBJ2-3	ASSRVAGGTDTQY
TRBV10-2	-	TRBJ2-7	ASSPLGLAGGTYEQY
TRBV9	-	TRBJ1-2	ASSLWDSNYGYT
TRBV29-1	-	TRBJ1-1	SVDSGQGMNTEAF
TRBV4-1	-	TRBJ2-5	ASSQMPGTVETQY
TRBV28	-	TRBJ2-7	ASSFDSGGREQY
TRBV6-5	-	TRBJ2-5	ASSPGGTLRTQY
TRBV5-4	few	TRBJ2-7	ASRGQGSDEQY
TRBV9	-	TRBJ2-2	ASSETENGELF
TRBV5-8	-	TRBJ2-7	ASSLSVRGYEQY
TRBV5-1	-	TRBJ2-5	ASSRDSQETQY